This TCR beta chain was observed in a study of shared clonotypes between healthy human individuals. As for the study in general: Donor composition was two women and three men, aged 18 to 49. Whole-study findings and limits: Naive subsets tended to show greater estimated richness than memory subsets.

The test was conducted at deep level. For sorted subsets, roughly 200 ng DNA per replicate equaled about 30,000 T cell genomes. Produced via immunoSEQ multiplex PCR; TCRdb's table is partial and in-frame only. Seen here are roughly 2 million clones, over 85% observed once, and the top ten hold 0.9% to 1.3%. Germline V gene sequence: CDR1 SGHRS, CDR2 YFSETQ. The CDR3 extends over 15 amino acids. Unmatched junction bases numbered 5, after V lost 4 bases and J lost 3 bases. To note about this clone: The antigen remains unidentified.

Terminally differentiated effector memory CD45RA+ cells were excluded by CCR7 positive selection of CD45RO-negative cells. The specimen was naive CD8+ T cells sorted from blood. This TCR was recovered from a young man in good health. The chain uses TRBV5-1 and TRBJ2-1; 9 nucleotides line up with TRBD1. The CDR3 spells CASSQAGQGYNEQFF. DNA of the CDR3: TGCGCCAGCAGCCAGGCGGGACAGGGCTACAATGAGCAGTTCTTC.